This T cell receptor beta chain appears in the sequencing data of a study of T-cell memory formation after mild COVID-19. Study outcomes and limitations: The main location of contracting CD4+ clones was CM and EM, and that of contracting CD8+ clones was EMRA.

This CDR3 has 13 residues. V was trimmed by 7 bases and J by 2 bases, leaving 12 bases between them. TCRdb processed the 5' RACE reads anew with MiXCR; each CDR3 protein has one entry. The table lists under 400,000 distinct CDR3 sequences, 25% to 30% of them singletons. This clonotype was seen a few times. The antigen is undetermined. Sequenced material: PBMCs or a T cell subset sorted from them (not recorded which). This chain joins TRBV12-3 or TRBV12-4 and TRBJ2-7; tentative D call: TRBD1 (5 bases). This TCR derives from an adult woman who had mild COVID-19 (a few samples of this study predate the infection). Cell type and time point are not known. CDR3 region: CASKMTATYEQYF. The DNA for the CDR3 is TGTGCCAGCAAAATGACAGCTACCTACGAGCAGTACTTC.